The present TCR beta chain was sequenced within a study of T-cell memory formation after mild COVID-19. Findings of the study overall: In pre-infection memory, a portion of responding clones appeared, which suggested that cross-reactive memory joined. For contracting clones, CD4+ ones sat mainly in CM and EM, CD8+ in EMRA. The authors left the SARS-CoV-2 specificity of second-wave clones peaking on day 37 unconfirmed.

This CDR3 has 15 amino acids. Trimming took 0 bases from V and 6 from J, leaving 12 bases between them. CDR1 is SGHDT, CDR2 YYEEEE, per germline. Amplification by 5'RACE using constant-segment primers produced TCR alpha and TCR beta cDNA libraries that carried sample barcodes and UMIs. MiXCR, applied by TCRdb to the 5' RACE reads, yields one record per CDR3 protein. The data show roughly 250,000 distinct CDR3 sequences, around 17% seen once. This clonotype was seen a few times. Its antigen is as yet unknown. The sample consisted of PBMCs or a T cell subset sorted from them (not recorded which). The receptor comes from a man younger than 35 who had mild COVID-19 (a few samples of this study predate the infection). Cell type and time point are not known. This chain joins TRBV5-6 and TRBJ2-2, with D unclear. For the CDR3, the DNA is TGTGCCAGCAGCTTGGCCATTCTGGGTCCCGGGGAGCTGTTTTTT. Its translation is CASSLAILGPGELFF.